This is a list of T cell receptor beta chains from one sample in a study of vaccination and CD4 T cells after COVID-19. TCRdb itself ran the PCR reads through MiXCR, one entry per CDR3 protein. The sample has about 14,000 distinct CDR3 sequences, approximately 49% seen once. These receptors have no known antigen. The sample here was CD4+ T cells from blood, cultured in vitro, taken before SARS-CoV-2 vaccination. Source of these receptors: a human donor who had recovered from COVID-19. Each CDR3 is given with its conserved first and last residue. The order of the fields is J gene, V gene, CDR3 protein.

j_call: TRBJ2-7; v_call: TRBV20-1; cdr3_aa: CSAWSGRTYEQYF
j_call: TRBJ1-3; v_call: TRBV6-1; cdr3_aa: CASRPGTGSLSSGNTIYF
j_call: TRBJ1-1; v_call: TRBV10-2; cdr3_aa: CASSGMGNTEAFF
j_call: TRBJ2-1; v_call: TRBV11-1; cdr3_aa: CASSLWVGGESSYNEQFF
j_call: TRBJ1-5; v_call: TRBV11-2; cdr3_aa: CASSLAGGVGQPQHF
j_call: TRBJ1-5; v_call: TRBV7-2; cdr3_aa: CASSRGSNQPQHF
j_call: TRBJ2-5; v_call: TRBV28; cdr3_aa: CASSLPGQQETQYF
j_call: TRBJ2-5; v_call: TRBV29-1; cdr3_aa: CSVAASGSSETQYF
j_call: TRBJ2-5; v_call: TRBV7-2; cdr3_aa: CASSLGNGWVTQYF
j_call: TRBJ1-5; v_call: TRBV7-9; cdr3_aa: CASSLDTWNQPQHF
j_call: TRBJ2-3; v_call: TRBV7-6; cdr3_aa: CASSLGGKTDTQYF
j_call: TRBJ2-7; v_call: TRBV20-1; cdr3_aa: CSARDPGQRKVSGEQYF
j_call: TRBJ2-5; v_call: TRBV7-3; cdr3_aa: CASAQGAQETQYF
j_call: TRBJ2-5; v_call: TRBV18; cdr3_aa: CASSPQGTAETQYF
j_call: TRBJ2-3; v_call: TRBV15; cdr3_aa: CATSRGGGHLSTDTQYF
j_call: TRBJ1-2; v_call: TRBV11-2; cdr3_aa: CASSLAGPGRGYTF
j_call: TRBJ2-1; v_call: TRBV5-1; cdr3_aa: CASSLETGNNEQFF
j_call: TRBJ2-7; v_call: TRBV19; cdr3_aa: CASSIGTDESYEQYF
j_call: TRBJ2-2; v_call: TRBV7-6; cdr3_aa: CASSSTSGGTGELFF
j_call: TRBJ2-3; v_call: TRBV7-9; cdr3_aa: CASSLGLAGTDTQYF
j_call: TRBJ2-5; v_call: TRBV20-1; cdr3_aa: CSASLPSGGASVQTQYF
j_call: TRBJ1-1; v_call: TRBV20-1; cdr3_aa: CSARDAPRGTEAFF
j_call: TRBJ1-6; v_call: TRBV9; cdr3_aa: CASSVGGNWDSPLHF
j_call: TRBJ1-1; v_call: TRBV11-3; cdr3_aa: CASSLVGRTEAFF
j_call: TRBJ2-7; v_call: TRBV20-1; cdr3_aa: CSASGKGQHYEQYF
j_call: TRBJ1-2; v_call: TRBV7-2; cdr3_aa: CASSLDGGVVHYGYTF
j_call: TRBJ2-1; v_call: TRBV7-3; cdr3_aa: CASSLGDRAGEQFF
j_call: TRBJ1-2; v_call: TRBV7-9; cdr3_aa: CASSFSDRGPGYTF
j_call: TRBJ1-2; v_call: TRBV5-1; cdr3_aa: CASSLQGSFGYTF
j_call: TRBJ2-3; v_call: TRBV7-2; cdr3_aa: CASSPHPGLAGGTDTQYF
j_call: TRBJ2-2; v_call: TRBV20-1; cdr3_aa: CSARTITGELFF
j_call: TRBJ1-1; v_call: TRBV7-2; cdr3_aa: CASSLSQGTFSAFF
j_call: TRBJ1-2; v_call: TRBV10-3; cdr3_aa: CAISGQGSSYGYTF
j_call: TRBJ2-1; v_call: TRBV11-3; cdr3_aa: CASSLRTSGGNEQFF
j_call: TRBJ1-1; v_call: TRBV7-9; cdr3_aa: CASSLGLLQGGSADTEAFF
j_call: TRBJ2-1; v_call: TRBV20-1; cdr3_aa: CSASFQGRYNEQFF
j_call: TRBJ1-2; v_call: TRBV6-5; cdr3_aa: CASSYGNNYGYTF
j_call: TRBJ2-2; v_call: TRBV20-1; cdr3_aa: CSARPSGSSGELFF
j_call: TRBJ2-1; v_call: TRBV11-1; cdr3_aa: CASSLRQGGWSSYNEQFF
j_call: TRBJ1-3; v_call: TRBV19; cdr3_aa: CASSPQDQSGNTIYF
j_call: TRBJ1-5; v_call: TRBV27; cdr3_aa: CASSSLPQGNSNQPQHF
j_call: TRBJ2-1; v_call: TRBV14; cdr3_aa: CASSSSFEQFF